This T cell receptor (beta chain) came from a study of T cells after yellow fever vaccination. Overall study results and limits: Reappearance after the booster was seen for most primary-vaccination clones, at 95% to 96% CD4 and 75% to 90% CD8. Peaking faster, on day 5 versus 15, the secondary response was nonetheless weaker. FACS-sorted repertoires could harbor abundant contaminating bulk-population clonotypes.

Trimming removed 2 bases from V and 1 base from J; junction bases left unmatched: 10. Germline V gene sequence: CDR1 SGHRS, CDR2 YFSETQ. The CDR3 sequence is 18 residues long. TCRdb passed the 5' RACE reads through MiXCR, listing each CDR3 protein once. There are tens of thousands of distinct CDR3 sequences in the sample; approximately 6.9% occur only once, and 35% lies in the top ten. This clonotype has more than one count but fewer than ten. The target antigen is unknown. Sequenced material: CD8+ T cells sorted from PBMCs, taken 5 days after the first yellow fever vaccination. The TCR comes from a man aged 18 to 29 who received the YFV17D yellow fever vaccine. The chain employs TRBV5-1 and TRBJ2-7, with TRBD1 matching 12 bases. CDR3 DNA: TGCGCCAGCAGCTTAATACCGGGACAGGGGGCCGGGTCCTACGAGCAGTACTTC. Protein sequence: CASSLIPGQGAGSYEQYF.